This T cell receptor (beta chain) was identified in a study of HIV-infected patients and healthy controls. TCRdb recomputed calls from the 5' RACE reads with MiXCR, one row per CDR3 protein. Among about 64,000 distinct CDR3 sequences listed, approximately 21% were seen once. This clonotype originated in a human donor in good health. The sample taken for sequencing was CD4+ T cells from blood.

CDR3 sequence (DNA): TGTGCCAGCAGTTTATTGCCAGGGACAGGGAGGTACGAGCAGTACTTC. Encoded protein: CASSLLPGTGRYEQYF. This chain joins TRBV27 and TRBJ2-7; 9 nucleotides align to TRBD1. CDR1 MNHEY and CDR2 SMNVEV come from the germline V gene (reference sequence). The V segment lost 1 base and the J segment 4 bases; nucleotides outside the gene matches: 8. The CDR3 is made up of 16 amino acids.